One sample yielded the 6 T cell receptor beta chains listed below, sequenced in a study of shared clonotypes between healthy human individuals. Sequencing was performed with immunoSEQ multiplex PCR; in TCRdb, only in-frame clones are kept and a portion is missing. Of under 1,100,000 clones in the sample, around 76% are singletons; the top ten hold roughly 1.4%. The sample comprised memory CD4+ T cells sorted from blood. Subset: CD45RA-negative fraction. All receptors come from a man between 18 and 35 years old in good health.

The chain links TRBV12-5 to TRBJ2-4; D might be TRBD2 (5 bases). Germline assignment: CDR1 LGHNT and CDR2 FRNRAP. The CDR3 covers 17 residues. V shed 5 bases and J shed 1 base, with 18 bases lying between them. CDR3 coding DNA: TGTGCTAGTGGTACCTCCCAGACGGGGTTTGCCAAAAACATTCAGTACTTC. This gives the protein CASGTSQTGFAKNIQYF.

This clone was seen a few times. This chain joins TRBV6-5 and TRBJ1-4; weak D call: TRBD1 (5 bases). Trimming pared 5 bases from V and 11 bases from J, leaving 12 bases between. This CDR3 is built from 12 residues. Germline V gene sequence: CDR1 MNHEY, CDR2 SVGAGI. In DNA form, the CDR3 reads TGTGCCAGCAGTACGGGGCAAGGGAAACTGTTTTTT. It is translated as CASSTGQGKLFF.

This clone occurred a few times. This CDR3 reads CASSLGRTGVNEQFF. CDR3 nucleotides: TGCGCCAGCAGCTTGGGGAGGACTGGGGTCAATGAGCAGTTCTTC. V usage is TRBV5-1 and J usage is TRBJ2-1, with D perhaps matching TRBD2 (5 bases). V was pared by 0 bases and J by 6 bases, with 13 bases between. The germline CDR1 and CDR2 sequences are SGHRS and YFSETQ. The CDR3 extends over 15 amino acids. Full variable domain (rest looked up from reference TRBV5-1 and TRBJ2-1): KAGVTQTPRYLIKTRGQQVTLSCSPISGHRSVSWYQQTPGQGLQFLFEYFSETQRNKGNFPGRFSGRQFSNSRSEMNVSTLELGDSALYLCASSLGRTGVNEQFFGPGTRLTVL.

The sample holds a few counts of this clone. The rearrangement joins TRBV27 to TRBJ2-2, with D possibly TRBD2 on 5 matching bases. V lost 5 bases to trimming and J lost 3 bases, with 16 bases between them. CDR3 size: 16 residues. Germline lookup yields CDR1 MNHEY and CDR2 SMNVEV (reference sequence). The CDR3 reads CASSPTRRSDTGELFF. The DNA of the CDR3 is TGTGCCAGCAGTCCCACTAGAAGGTCGGACACCGGGGAGCTGTTTTTT.

The rearrangement links TRBV6-5 to TRBJ2-3; D tentatively fits TRBD1 or TRBD2 (6 bases each). CDR1 is MNHEY, CDR2 SVGAGI, per germline. This CDR3 is 15 amino acids long. V shed 7 bases and J shed 6 bases, with 20 bases lying between them. Written as DNA, the CDR3 is TGTGCCAGCACCGCCGGGGGCAATCGGCCGGATACGCAGTATTTT. This sequence encodes CASTAGGNRPDTQYF.

V and J are TRBV6-1 and TRBJ2-3; TRBD1 matches 7 bases. This CDR3 has 15 amino acids. V dropped 2 bases and J dropped 8; count of bases not matched to a gene: 10. Germline V gives CDR1 MNHNS, CDR2 SASEGT. The CDR3 DNA reads as TGTGCCAGCAGTGAAACAGGGGCCCCTTCGGTTACGCAGTATTTT. Translated: CASSETGAPSVTQYF.